The 30 T cell receptor beta chains given below trace back to one sample, sequenced in a study of shared clonotypes between healthy human individuals. Profiling relied on immunoSEQ multiplex PCR, and the TCRdb table lists in-frame clones only, not all of them. This table has more than 2,000,000 clones, more than 80% appearing once. Sequencing input: naive CD4+ T cells from PBMCs. As to subset: CD45RA+ positively selected. The receptor set was obtained from a young man in good health. Some clones in this sample may be carry-over from other donors' samples.

DNA of the CDR3: TGTGCCTGGAAGGAAGCGAACACCGGGGAGCTGTTTTTT. Encoded protein: CAWKEANTGELFF. The chain employs TRBV30 and TRBJ2-2; unclear D gene. Trimming removed 4 bases at V and 0 bases at J, with 6 bases between. Per germline, CDR1 GTSNPN and CDR2 SVGIG (reference sequence). CDR3 length: 13 amino acids.

The rearrangement joins TRBV11-2 to TRBJ2-3; the D gene is possibly TRBD2 (6 bases). The CDR3 contains 18 residues. CDR1 and CDR2 from the germline V gene are SGHAT and FQNNGV. V gave up 1 base and J gave up 3 bases, with 20 bases separating them. CDR3 sequence reads: CASSLGRFAGYDTDTQYF. The CDR3 region has the DNA TGTGCCAGCAGCTTAGGTCGTTTCGCGGGATACGATACAGATACGCAGTATTTT.

V usage is TRBV18 and J usage is TRBJ1-2; D gene ambiguous. CDR1 and CDR2 from the germline V gene are KGHSH and LQKENI. V gave up 3 bases and J gave up 5 bases, with 16 bases separating them. The CDR3 spans 15 residues. The CDR3 DNA reads TGTGCCAGCTCACCCAGCCGCGGGGAGGAATATGGCTACACCTTC. This codes for CASSPSRGEEYGYTF.

This chain connects TRBV30 to TRBJ2-5; D gene uncertain. The DNA end is a closer match to TRBJ2-7, so the J assignment may be wrong. This CDR3 contains 14 residues. In germline, CDR1 is GTSNPN, CDR2 SVGIG (reference sequence). CDR3 nucleotides: TGTGCCTGGATTGGACGCATTGCCCCCTACGAGCAGTACTTC. Protein: CAWIGRIAPYEQYF.

This chain connects TRBV7-3 to TRBJ2-1; 7 nucleotides line up with TRBD1. Trimming cost V 5 bases and J 0 bases; bases outside gene matches: 4. The CDR3 is 15 residues long. Germline CDR1 and CDR2: SGHTA and FQGTGA. CDR3 sequence: CASSTGAPSYNEQFF. The CDR3 DNA reads TGTGCCAGCAGCACAGGGGCGCCCTCCTACAATGAGCAGTTCTTC. Supplemented by reference TRBV7-3 and TRBJ2-1, the full variable domain reads GAGVSQTPSNKVTEKGKYVELRCDPISGHTALYWYRQSLGQGPEFLIYFQGTGAADDSGLPNDRFFAVRPEGSVSTLKIQRTERGDSAVYLCASSTGAPSYNEQFFGPGTRLTVL.

Of note for this clone: Other DNA sequences in this specimen translate into the identical CDR3. The gene calls are TRBV5-1 and TRBJ1-1; D might be TRBD1 (5 bases). The CDR3 has 14 amino acids. CDR1 and CDR2 from the germline V gene are SGHRS and YFSETQ. Between the trimmed V and J ends, which lost 4 bases and 4 bases, there was a span of 14 bases. CDR3 region: CASSPGTEGTEAFF. The CDR3 nucleotides read TGCGCCAGCAGCCCGGGGACGGAGGGCACTGAAGCTTTCTTT.

The V call is TRBV7-9, the J call TRBJ2-7; either TRBD1 or TRBD2 may supply D (5 bases each). CDR3 length: 13 residues. The V and J ends lost 5 bases and 7 bases respectively, with 15 bases between them. Germline V lookup: CDR1 SEHNR, CDR2 FQNEAQ (reference sequence). This CDR3 is CASSQAGAREQYF. For the CDR3, the DNA is TGTGCCAGCAGCCAGGCCGGGGCGAGGGAGCAGTACTTC.

This chain uses TRBV19 with TRBJ2-7, with 7 bases matching TRBD2. V trimming: 5 bases; J trimming: 3 bases; junction bases outside the gene matches: 13. Germline CDR1 and CDR2: LNHDA and SQIVND (reference sequence). The length of the CDR3 is 16 residues. The DNA of the CDR3 is TGTGCCAGTAGTCCAAGGCGAGGACGGGGGGTCTACGAGCAGTACTTC. It is translated as CASSPRRGRGVYEQYF. Supplemented by reference TRBV19 and TRBJ2-7, the full variable domain reads DGGITQSPKYLFRKEGQNVTLSCEQNLNHDAMYWYRQDPGQGLRLIYYSQIVNDFQKGDIAEGYSVSREKKESFPLTVTSAQKNPTAFYLCASSPRRGRGVYEQYFGPGTRLTVT.

This chain joins TRBV7-2 and TRBJ2-5, with 10 bases lining up with TRBD2. J lost 4 bases, V lost 5 bases, and 10 bases had no gene match. CDR1 SGHTA and CDR2 FQGNSA come from the germline V gene. The CDR3 runs 16 residues. CDR3 nucleotides: TGTGCCAGCAGCCTAATAGCGGGAGGTGGAGGAGAGACCCAGTACTTC. This gives the protein CASSLIAGGGGETQYF.

The chain carries TRBV9 and TRBJ1-2; D uncertain. Looked up from germline, CDR1 is SGDLS and CDR2 is YYNGEE. This CDR3 is 14 amino acids long. V lost 4 bases and J lost 7, with 17 bases in between. CDR3 region: CASSPVQTLRGYTF. The CDR3 region has the DNA TGTGCCAGCAGCCCAGTTCAGACGCTTCGTGGCTACACCTTC.

This clone was found once. V gene TRBV7-7 combines with J gene TRBJ1-2; unclear D gene. V shed 5 bases and J shed 8 bases, with 15 bases lying between them. Germline CDR1 reads SSHAT; CDR2 reads FNYEAQ (reference sequence). This CDR3 has 13 residues. CDR3 sequence: CASSPSFGEGYTF. CDR3 bases: TGTGCCAGCAGCCCGAGCTTCGGCGAGGGCTACACCTTC.

This clone was detected only once. The chain carries TRBV5-1 and TRBJ1-2; TRBD1 matches 7 bases. The ends lost 3 bases at V and 4 bases at J; junction bases unmatched: 6. Germline lookup yields CDR1 SGHRS and CDR2 YFSETQ. The CDR3 consists of 14 residues. The CDR3 nucleotides read TGCGCCAGCAGCTCCGGGACAGTGACCTATGGCTACACCTTC. Translated: CASSSGTVTYGYTF.

V and J are TRBV10-3 and TRBJ1-2; D gene uncertain. Per germline, CDR1 ENHRY and CDR2 SYGVKD. This CDR3 spans 16 amino acids. Trimming removed 2 bases at V and 7 bases at J, with 20 bases between. CDR3 sequence reads: CAISEGKDAHRGGYTF. CDR3 sequence (DNA): TGTGCCATCAGTGAGGGAAAGGACGCTCACCGCGGTGGCTACACCTTC.

The V gene is TRBV28, the J gene TRBJ1-4; D remains unclear. This CDR3 is built from 16 residues. CDR1 and CDR2 from the germline V gene are MDHEN and SYDVKM. V was trimmed by 9 bases and J by 5 bases, leaving 22 bases between them. This chain's CDR3 is CASSKAGWVMNEKLFF. The DNA for the CDR3 is TGTGCCAGTAGTAAGGCGGGGTGGGTCATGAATGAAAAACTGTTTTTT.

The chain has TRBV7-3 and TRBJ2-5, with D perhaps matching TRBD2 (5 bases). This CDR3 has 13 amino acids. The V end was cut by 4 bases, the J end by 1 base, with 7 bases between. In germline, CDR1 is SGHTA, CDR2 FQGTGA. CDR3 in amino acids: CASSSTTQETQYF. DNA for the CDR3: TGTGCCAGCAGCTCGACTACCCAAGAGACCCAGTACTTC.

This chain links TRBV7-3 with TRBJ2-2; 10 nucleotides match TRBD2. There are 17 residues in the CDR3. Germline V lookup: CDR1 SGHTA, CDR2 FQGTGA. Trimming took 2 bases from V and 2 from J; bases not matched to a gene: 5. The CDR3 protein is CASSLWASGSNTGELFF. The CDR3 nucleotides are TGTGCCAGCAGCTTATGGGCTAGCGGGAGCAACACCGGGGAGCTGTTTTTT.

The chain couples TRBV7-8 to TRBJ1-5; D is uncertain. V was trimmed by 1 base and J by 3 bases, leaving 10 bases between them. Germline values: CDR1 SGHVS, CDR2 FQNEAQ. The CDR3 covers 15 residues. Here the CDR3 DNA reads TGTGCCAGCAGCTTAGTTTGGGGAAACAATCAGCCCCAGCATTTT. Protein product: CASSLVWGNNQPQHF. Looking up the rest from reference TRBV7-8 and TRBJ1-5 gives the full variable domain: GAGVSQSPRYKVAKRGQDVALRCDPISGHVSLFWYQQALGQGPEFLTYFQNEAQLDKSGLPSDRFFAERPEGSVSTLKIQRTQQEDSAVYLCASSLVWGNNQPQHFGDGTRLSIL.

V is TRBV15 and J is TRBJ2-1, with 9 positions matching TRBD2. CDR1 is LNHNV and CDR2 is YYDKDF in the germline V gene (reference sequence). The V segment lost 5 bases and the J segment 4 bases; nucleotides outside the gene matches: 6. The CDR3 contains 15 residues. CDR3 sequence: CATSFWTSAYNEQFF. The CDR3 DNA sequence: TGTGCCACCAGCTTTTGGACTAGCGCGTACAATGAGCAGTTCTTC.

The V gene is TRBV5-1, the J gene TRBJ1-3, with D possibly TRBD1 on 5 matching bases. CDR1 and CDR2 from the germline V gene are SGHRS and YFSETQ. The CDR3 is made up of 18 amino acids. The V end was cut by 4 bases, the J end by 3 bases, with 23 bases between. CDR3 coding DNA: TGCGCCAGCAGCCCCTGGGGGGGAAAAATAGGTATTGGAAACACCATATATTTT. As protein: CASSPWGGKIGIGNTIYF.

The chain employs TRBV7-2 and TRBJ1-1; D unclear. Trimming left V 0 bases short and J 4 bases short, with 12 bases between. The CDR3 sequence is 15 residues long. Germline CDR1 reads SGHTA; CDR2 reads FQGNSA. CDR3 loop: CASSLARSAITEAFF. The CDR3 coding sequence is TGTGCCAGCAGCTTAGCGAGGAGTGCGATCACTGAAGCTTTCTTT.

Points on this clone: The same CDR3 arises from other DNA sequences in this sample as well. The chain links TRBV28 to TRBJ1-5; a possible D gene is TRBD1 (5 bases). CDR3 size: 14 residues. V lost 7 bases, J lost 4 bases, and 14 bases lay in between. From germline, CDR1 is MDHEN and CDR2 SYDVKM. The CDR3 region is CASTLGGSNQPQHF. The CDR3 coding sequence is TGTGCCAGCACCCTCGGGGGGTCGAATCAGCCCCAGCATTTT.

This chain joins TRBV2 and TRBJ1-5; the D is unclear. The CDR3 contains 15 residues. CDR1 SNHLY and CDR2 FYNNEI come from the germline V gene. The V end was cut by 6 bases, the J end by 12 bases, with 24 bases between. CDR3 nucleotide sequence: TGTGCCAGCAGCAGGACGCTAACCGGGCCACAGAACCAGCATTTT. It translates to CASSRTLTGPQNQHF.

The chain carries TRBV12-5 and TRBJ2-2, with D hard to call. V lost 8 bases and J lost 0, with 4 bases in between. This CDR3 has 12 residues. CDR1 LGHNT and CDR2 FRNRAP come from the germline V gene. In DNA, the CDR3 is TGTGCTAGTTCGGCGAACACCGGGGAGCTGTTTTTT. Translating it yields CASSANTGELFF.

The J gene is TRBJ1-2, the V gene TRBV5-1, with 8 bases identical to TRBD1. This CDR3 is built from 13 residues. Trimming at V came to 7 bases and at J to 4 bases, leaving 6 bases not matched to a gene. CDR1 and CDR2 from the germline V gene are SGHRS and YFSETQ. The CDR3 DNA reads as TGCGCCAGCGGGCTTGACAGGGGCTATGGCTACACCTTC. This gives the protein CASGLDRGYGYTF.

The DNA for the CDR3 is TGTGCCAGCAGGCGCAATACAGAGACCCAGTACTTC. Translation: CASRRNTETQYF. This sequence joins TRBV2 and TRBJ2-5; D is unclear. Germline V gives CDR1 SNHLY, CDR2 FYNNEI. The ends were cut back, 6 bases at V and 4 bases at J, with 9 bases in the middle. The CDR3 is made up of 12 amino acids.

This clone is a singleton in its sample. CDR3 protein: CASSLGQGAISTEAFF. In DNA, the CDR3 is TGTGCCAGCAGCTTAGGACAGGGGGCGATAAGTACTGAAGCTTTCTTT. This chain connects TRBV11-2 to TRBJ1-1; 10 bases are shared with TRBD1. The CDR3 has 16 amino acids. After removal of 1 base from V and 5 bases from J, the junction contained 7 bases not matched to a gene. Germline V CDR1 and CDR2: SGHAT, FQNNGV.

V usage is TRBV10-1 and J usage is TRBJ1-4; no clear D. The germline V gene encodes CDR1 WNHNN and CDR2 SYGVQD (reference sequence). The CDR3 has 16 amino acids. The V and J ends lost 1 base and 0 bases respectively, with 9 bases between them. This chain's CDR3 is CASSEYPETTNEKLFF. In DNA, the CDR3 is TGCGCCAGCAGTGAGTACCCGGAGACAACTAATGAAAAACTGTTTTTT.

The chain recombines TRBV7-7 with TRBJ2-2; D ambiguous. CDR1 and CDR2 (germline): SSHAT, FNYEAQ (reference sequence). V lost 3 bases to trimming and J lost 7 bases, with 15 bases between them. CDR3 length equals 15 residues. CDR3 protein: CASSLDRARGGELFF. DNA of the CDR3: TGTGCCAGCAGCTTGGATAGGGCCCGAGGCGGGGAGCTGTTTTTT.

The chain employs TRBV6-5 and TRBJ1-2; perhaps TRBD1 as D (6 bases). The CDR3 has 12 residues. Germline V gives CDR1 MNHEY, CDR2 SVGAGI. Trimming pared 6 bases from V and 7 bases from J, leaving 12 bases between. CDR3 protein: CASSQGRSGYTF. CDR3 nucleotides: TGTGCCAGCAGCCAGGGGCGTAGTGGCTACACCTTC.

J is TRBJ1-2 and V is TRBV11-2; weak D call: TRBD1 (5 bases). The V gene lost 10 bases and the J gene lost 7 bases, with 16 bases spanning the gap. The CDR3 loop spans 12 amino acids. Germline V lookup: CDR1 SGHAT, CDR2 FQNNGV. The CDR3 sequence is CATRGRAGGYTF. CDR3 DNA: TGTGCCACCCGGGGCAGGGCTGGTGGCTACACCTTC.